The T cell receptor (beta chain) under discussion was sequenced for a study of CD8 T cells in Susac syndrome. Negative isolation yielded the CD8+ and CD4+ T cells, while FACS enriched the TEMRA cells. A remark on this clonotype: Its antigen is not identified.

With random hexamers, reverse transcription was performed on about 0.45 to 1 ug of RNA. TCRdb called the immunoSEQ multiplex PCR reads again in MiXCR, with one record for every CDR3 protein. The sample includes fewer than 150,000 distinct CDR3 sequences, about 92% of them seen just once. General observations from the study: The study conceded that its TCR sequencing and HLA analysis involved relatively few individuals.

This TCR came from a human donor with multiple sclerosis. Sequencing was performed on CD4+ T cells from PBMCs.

The CDR3 DNA reads as TGTGCCAGCAGCCAAGGGACAGGGGGCTATGGCTACACCTTC. Amino acid sequence: CASSQGTGGYGYTF. This chain uses TRBV3-1 with TRBJ1-2, with 10 bases that match TRBD1. Germline assignment: CDR1 LGHDT and CDR2 YNNKEL (reference sequence). Trimming removed 1 base from V and 4 bases from J; junction bases left unmatched: 0. The CDR3 sequence is 14 residues long.